This paragraph reports one TCR beta chain. Its antigen is still unknown. Base qualities were left out, and no much larger clone turns up one base away. TCRbeta CDR3 regions were amplified from genomic DNA using the immunoSEQ Assay, a bias-controlled multiplex PCR. The study's processing was this. Within the assay, amplification of reference gene primers was used to estimate how many nucleated cells each sample contained. Sequence reads were collapsed and filtered to measure the absolute abundance of every unique TCRbeta CDR3 rearrangement. For each sample, productive Simpson clonality was calculated as the square root of Simpson's diversity index over productive rearrangements. In its TCRdb copy, this immuneACCESS table keeps in-frame sequences only and misses some clones. Where compared with another copy, unresolved V genes explain less than half of these, and the others have no known cause. D and trimming were read from the DNA, whereas the V and J calls and clone size are those reported in that table. The sample has tens of thousands of clones on record, more than 65% of them singletons. The ten largest account for approximately 8.9% of the sample.

These data come from a study of blood T cell repertoires in COVID-19 (TCRdb year 2020). For the study in its entirety: The collaborator samples originated in the United States, Italy and Spain and spanned the acute and convalescent phases of COVID-19. The material from the prospective study consisted of cDNA or gDNA derived from T cells, B-cell-depleted T cells, or PBMCs. The dataset comprised deeply sampled blood TCRbeta repertoires from subjects exposed to, actively infected with, or recovered from COVID-19. The repertoires were released in a freely available public database intended as a resource for research on the immune response to SARS-CoV-2. Samples came from the ongoing ImmuneRACE study (first 160 participants) plus 1,254 subjects from 6 global collaborators. The sample metadata nearly always contained a de-identified subject ID, COVID-19 status, age in years and sex. HLA class I and class II types, where available, came from metadata supplied by the sample provider rather than from assay-based typing. Study-wide conclusions, independent of this receptor: The amount of clinical and demographic metadata varied by source and participant and was provided uncurated.

One collaborating source in Seattle enrolled patients during active infection and followed them longitudinally through the course of disease. Whole blood was collected in K2EDTA tubes by collaborating institutions according to the institutions' own protocols. For TCRbeta analysis, collaborators shipped samples in one of three forms: frozen whole blood, isolated PBMCs, or DNA extracted from either of those sample types. The sequencing sample was made of peripheral blood. This TCR came from an older man with COVID-19, enrolled during active disease.

The CDR3 is CASSPRDFNAYNEQFF. The sequenced DNA: TGTGCCAGTAGTCCCAGAGACTTTAACGCCTACAATGAGCAGTTCTTC. The rearranged chain carries TRBV19 and TRBJ2-1; the D gene is unclear. V is cut by 5 bases and J by 2 bases, and the space between the germline ends is 16 bases. The CDR3, from cysteine to phenylalanine, totals 16 residues. The DNA shown is the 48-base CDR3, in frame from base 1. The germline V gene (reference sequence) sets CDR1 to LNHDA and CDR2 to SQIVND. With the rest looked up from the reference TRBV19 and TRBJ2-1 genes rather than sequenced, the full variable domain is DGGITQSPKYLFRKEGQNVTLSCEQNLNHDAMYWYRQDPGQGLRLIYYSQIVNDFQKGDIAEGYSVSREKKESFPLTVTSAQKNPTAFYLCASSPRDFNAYNEQFFGPGTRLTVL.